This T cell receptor (beta chain) was documented in a study of technical replicates of blood from a few donors. TCRdb's table, derived via immunoSEQ multiplex PCR, lists solely in-frame clones and lacks some. Of 55,000 to 85,000 clones listed, nearly 98% are singletons. This CDR3 contains 16 residues. The TCR was taken from a human donor in good health. Sequencing was carried out using T cells isolated from PBMCs. This chain connects TRBV21-1 to TRBJ1-2; the D call in the table, TRBD1, was not verified against the DNA. TRBV21-1 is labeled a pseudogene. CDR3 residues: CASSKDGRVGGYGYTF. CDR3 nucleotide sequence: TGTGCCAGCAGCAAAGACGGCAGGGTAGGGGGCTATGGCTACACCTTC.